The 20 T cell receptor beta chains presented below share a single source sample, sequenced in a study. Tregs were sorted as CD4+CD25+CD127-/low cells. TCRdb itself ran the 5' RACE reads through MiXCR, one entry per CDR3 protein. The repertoire includes 50,000 to 70,000 distinct CDR3 sequences, 20% to 25% of them detected once, and 3.2% sits in the top ten. Sequenced input: tumor-infiltrating Tregs sorted from the breast tumor. These receptor sequences come from a female donor with breast cancer.

The table lists this clonotype with a count of one. V gene TRBV15 combines with J gene TRBJ2-3; tentatively, D is TRBD1 or TRBD2 (5 bases each). This CDR3 has 14 amino acids. CDR1 is LNHNV and CDR2 is YYDKDF in the germline V gene (reference sequence). Trimming pared 1 base from V and 0 bases from J, leaving 5 bases between. The CDR3 DNA follows: TGTGCCACCAGCAGAGGGGACAGCACAGATACGCAGTATTTT. Its protein is CATSRGDSTDTQYF.

The V gene is TRBV4-1, the J gene TRBJ1-5; D uncertain. From germline, CDR1 is MGHRA and CDR2 YSYEKL. This CDR3 is 15 amino acids long. V lost 6 bases, J lost 0 bases, and 12 bases lay in between. The CDR3 DNA reads TGCGCCAGCAGATCCTCTCAAAATAGCAATCAGCCCCAGCATTTT. Its translation: CASRSSQNSNQPQHF.

The table lists this clonotype with many counts. The junction differs from germline at one of its ends, possibly a read error. The CDR3 DNA follows: TGTGCCACCCTAGGCCCCGGGGGACTCCGCTACGATGAGCAGTTCTTC. It translates to CATLGPGGLRYDEQFF. The chain employs TRBV27 and TRBJ2-1, with a weak D call TRBD2 (6 bases). Germline CDR1 MNHEY, CDR2 SMNVEV (reference sequence). This CDR3 spans 16 amino acids.

CDR3 DNA: TGCGCCAGCAGCAGCACGCCTAGCGGAACCAGCACAGATACGCAGTATTTT. The encoded protein is CASSSTPSGTSTDTQYF. The chain couples TRBV5-1 to TRBJ2-3; 7 bases line up with TRBD2. There are 17 residues in the CDR3. Germline lookup yields CDR1 SGHRS and CDR2 YFSETQ. V shed 4 bases, J shed 0 bases, and the junction held 11 bases outside the gene matches.

By sample share, this clonotype is medium-sized. The V and J genes are TRBV5-1 and TRBJ1-2; a possible D gene is TRBD1 (5 bases). V lost 0 bases to trimming and J lost 2 bases, with 14 bases between them. Germline CDR1 and CDR2: SGHRS and YFSETQ. The CDR3 runs 16 residues. The CDR3 sequence is CASSLDQGGGNYGYTF. The CDR3, as DNA: TGCGCCAGCAGCTTGGACCAGGGCGGTGGAAACTATGGCTACACCTTC.

Remarks on this clonotype: This may stem from a read error, because a much larger clone lies one nucleotide away. J is TRBJ1-1 and V is TRBV6-5; D is possibly TRBD1 (6 bases). CDR3 size: 16 residues. Germline CDR1 reads MNHEY; CDR2 reads SVGAGI. The CDR3 DNA follows: TGTGCCAACAGTTACTCGAGGGGGGCCCTGAACACTGAAGCTTTCTTT. Its translation: CANSYSRGALNTEAFF.

The chain carries TRBV29-1 and TRBJ2-7, with D perhaps assigned TRBD1 or TRBD2 (6 bases each). V shed 3 bases and J shed 11 bases, with 14 bases lying between them. The germline CDR1 and CDR2 sequences are SQVTM and ANQGSEA. The CDR3 loop spans 11 amino acids. The CDR3 region is CSVEWGAREYF. The CDR3 bases are TGCAGCGTTGAGTGGGGGGCTAGGGAGTACTTC.

A few counts support this clonotype. The chain employs TRBV7-9 and TRBJ2-1, with 7 nucleotides matching TRBD2. V gave up 3 bases and J gave up 4 bases; unmatched junction bases: 3. The V gene's germline CDR1 is SEHNR and CDR2 FQNEAQ (reference sequence). The CDR3 loop spans 14 amino acids. CDR3 coding DNA: TGTGCCAGCAGCTTCGGGGGAGGGTACAATGAGCAGTTCTTC. It yields the protein CASSFGGGYNEQFF.

V is TRBV12-3 or TRBV12-4 and J is TRBJ1-2, with D possibly being TRBD1 (5 bases). CDR3 length: 15 amino acids. V shed 4 bases and J shed 4 bases, with 16 bases lying between them. Here the CDR3 reads CASSSEGPGAYGYTF. DNA for the CDR3: TGTGCCAGCAGTTCTGAGGGCCCCGGGGCCTATGGCTACACCTTC.

About this clonotype itself: This could be a read error, since a much larger clone is one nucleotide away. The V call is TRBV9, the J call TRBJ2-1; TRBD1 aligns across 9 bases. The trim removed 1 base at V and 5 bases at J, leaving 7 bases unmatched. The CDR3 is made up of 16 amino acids. Germline V gene sequence: CDR1 SGDLS, CDR2 YYNGEE. CDR3 in DNA: TGTGCCAGCAGCGTAACAGGGGGCATTTCTCACAATGAGCAGTTCTTC. This codes for CASSVTGGISHNEQFF.

The J gene is TRBJ1-4, the V gene TRBV28; D gene uncertain. The germline CDR1 and CDR2 sequences are MDHEN and SYDVKM. The CDR3 is made up of 14 amino acids. The germline V and J ends were trimmed by 3 bases and 0 bases, with 5 bases remaining between them. The CDR3 DNA reads as TGTGCCAGCAGTTTCGGGACAACTAATGAAAAACTGTTTTTT. The encoded protein is CASSFGTTNEKLFF.

This clonotype was observed many times. In nucleotides, the CDR3 is TGTGCCAGCAGCTTGACAGGGACACAAGAGACCCAGTACTTC. Its translation is CASSLTGTQETQYF. The J gene is TRBJ2-5, the V gene TRBV7-9, with 7 bases lining up with TRBD1. Germline loops: CDR1 SEHNR, CDR2 FQNEAQ (reference sequence). The CDR3 has 14 amino acids. Trimming at V came to 3 bases and at J to 2 bases, leaving 3 bases not matched to a gene.

The chain joins TRBV5-1 to TRBJ2-5, with a tentative D call TRBD1 (5 bases). CDR3 length equals 15 residues. Between the trimmed V and J ends, which lost 0 bases and 2 bases, there was a span of 11 bases. The germline CDR1 and CDR2 sequences are SGHRS and YFSETQ. The CDR3 loop reads CASSLGDSEQETQYF. The CDR3 region has the DNA TGCGCCAGCAGCTTGGGCGACAGCGAACAAGAGACCCAGTACTTC.

For this clonotype: With a much larger clone just one base away, this may be a read error. The chain joins TRBV12-3 or TRBV12-4 to TRBJ2-7; 9 positions match TRBD2. CDR3 length: 13 residues. The DNA for the CDR3 is TGTGCCAGCAGTTTTAGCGGGAGTTACGAGCGGTACTTC. Translated, it gives CASSFSGSYERYF.

This clonotype was seen only a few times. The chain is built from TRBV5-1 and TRBJ2-3; D gene uncertain. V was clipped by 4 bases and J by 2 bases, with 17 bases between them. Germline V CDR1 and CDR2: SGHRS, YFSETQ. The CDR3 runs 16 residues. In DNA form, the CDR3 reads TGCGCCAGCAGCCCCATTGCGGACCCATACACAGATACGCAGTATTTT. Protein product: CASSPIADPYTDTQYF.

In this sample, this clonotype turned up a few times. The chain links TRBV20-1 to TRBJ2-1; 8 positions match TRBD2. In germline, CDR1 is DFQATT, CDR2 SNEGSKA (reference sequence). The CDR3 contains 15 residues. The V segment lost 0 bases and the J segment 4 bases; nucleotides outside the gene matches: 5. CDR3 sequence (DNA): TGCAGTGCTAGAGAGGGCAGCGGGGGATACAATGAGCAGTTCTTC. As protein: CSAREGSGGYNEQFF.

In this sample, this clonotype turned up many times. The chain carries TRBV5-1 and TRBJ2-3; D is possibly TRBD2 (5 bases). CDR3 length equals 14 residues. V gave up 1 base and J gave up 3 bases, with 9 bases separating them. Germline loops: CDR1 SGHRS, CDR2 YFSETQ. CDR3 in DNA: TGCGCCAGCAGCTTGTCGGGATGGACAGATACGCAGTATTTT. Residues: CASSLSGWTDTQYF.

This rearrangement joins TRBV20-1 to TRBJ2-5, with unresolved D. This CDR3 is built from 14 residues. V lost 0 bases to trimming and J lost 7 bases, with 15 bases between them. CDR1 is DFQATT and CDR2 is SNEGSKA in the germline V gene (reference sequence). The CDR3 region has the DNA TGCAGTGCTAGAGAACATGGGCTTGAAGGGACCCAGTACTTC. It is translated as CSAREHGLEGTQYF.

This clonotype was counted at least ten times. The gene calls are TRBV7-3 and TRBJ1-1; D gene ambiguous. This CDR3 is 13 amino acids long. The germline CDR1 and CDR2 sequences are SGHTA and FQGTGA. V lost 2 bases to trimming and J lost 1 base, with 5 bases between them. The DNA for the CDR3 is TGTGCCAGCAGCTTACAGAGGAACACTGAAGCTTTCTTT. Protein sequence: CASSLQRNTEAFF.

This clonotype was recorded only once. Its ends do not fully match the called genes, so a read error is possible. The chain combines TRBV6-1 with TRBJ1-2; 8 bases fit TRBD1. CDR1 and CDR2 (germline): MNHNS, SASEGT. This CDR3 region has 17 residues. The CDR3 sequence is CASREGLFRTGPYGYTF. CDR3 coding DNA: TGTGCCAGCAGGGAAGGCCTTTTTCGGACAGGGCCTTATGGCTACACCTTC.